The present entry profiles one T cell receptor beta chain with its context. Its antigen is currently unknown. Cultured CD4+ T cell DNA underwent sequencing with the Oncomine TCR Beta short-read assay. MiXCR was run by TCRdb on the PCR reads, yielding one entry per CDR3 protein. The sample lists around 19,000 distinct CDR3 sequences; under 70% were seen once. Treatment indicated: roughly 10-day PBMC culture with coronavirus spike peptide pools or control peptides (ViraFEST assay). When roughly 10 days of culture had elapsed, CD4+ T cells were isolated by negative selection. This specimen belongs to a study of vaccination and CD4 T cells after COVID-19. Study as a whole: Sampling that followed vaccination took place a median approximately 72 days after dose two, within a range of 14 to 241. Study conclusions and caveats: From about 20 to 38, the median of SARS-CoV-2-reactive clonotypes rose without reaching significance. Only post-vaccination samples contained a median approximately 84% of the reactive clones in convalescent patients.

Trimming removed 1 base from V and 6 bases from J; junction bases left unmatched: 8. The CDR3 extends over 17 amino acids. Germline CDR1 and CDR2: KGHDR and SFDVKD. The TCR sequence derives from a human donor who had recovered from COVID-19. The V and J genes are TRBV24-1 and TRBJ2-3; TRBD2 matches at 11 bases. Sequenced input: CD4+ T cells from blood, cultured in vitro. The CDR3 is CATSDFVLAGGKDTQYF. DNA of the CDR3: TGTGCCACCAGTGATTTCGTCCTAGCGGGGGGTAAGGATACGCAGTATTTT.